This T cell receptor (beta chain) was obtained from a study of post-analysis software for immune sequencing data. At the level of the study: The patients showed relapsing-remitting, secondary progressive and progressive-relapsing multiple sclerosis courses.

General study findings and limits: Four or five TRBV segments were significantly more frequent in patients than in controls. TRBV5-6, TRBV5-1 and TRBV20-1 were among these segments.

TCR beta cDNA libraries had unique molecular identifiers. TCRdb fed the PCR reads into MiXCR, producing one record per CDR3 protein. The sample lists about 160,000 distinct CDR3 sequences; roughly 35% were seen once. This clonotype has a handful of counts. Its cognate antigen is unknown. In germline, CDR1 is SGDLS, CDR2 YYNGEE. This CDR3 has 14 residues. The ends were cut back, 0 bases at V and 4 bases at J, with 10 bases in the middle. The origin of this receptor is a girl aged 10-17 years with multiple sclerosis. The chain uses TRBV9 and TRBJ1-2, with D uncertain. This material consisted of blood, taken after autologous hematopoietic stem cell transplantation. The CDR3 sequence is CASSVGGSSYGYTF. Here the CDR3 DNA reads TGTGCCAGCAGCGTAGGTGGTTCGAGCTATGGCTACACCTTC.